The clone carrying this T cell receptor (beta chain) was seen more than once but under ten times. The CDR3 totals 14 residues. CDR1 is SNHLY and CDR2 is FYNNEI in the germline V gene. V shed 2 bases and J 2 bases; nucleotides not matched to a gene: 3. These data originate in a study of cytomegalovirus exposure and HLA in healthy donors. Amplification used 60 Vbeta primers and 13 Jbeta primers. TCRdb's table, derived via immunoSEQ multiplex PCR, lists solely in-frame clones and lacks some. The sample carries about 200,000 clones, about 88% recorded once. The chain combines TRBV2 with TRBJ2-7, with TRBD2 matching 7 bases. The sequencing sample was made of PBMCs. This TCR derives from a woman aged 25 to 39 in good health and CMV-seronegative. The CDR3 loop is CASSETSVTYEQYF. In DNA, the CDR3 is TGTGCCAGCAGTGAAACTAGCGTTACCTACGAGCAGTACTTC.